Shown below are 24 T cell receptor beta chains from a single sample sequenced in a study of T cells in Graves' hyperthyroidism and ophthalmopathy. RNA transcripts provided the source from which TCR beta CDR3 regions were amplified. RT-PCR in the first round (using the HTBI primer set) targeted the TCR CDR3. One entry per CDR3 protein, called by TCRdb with MiXCR from the multiplex PCR reads. The sample contains 540,000 or so distinct CDR3 sequences, 40% to 55% of which appear only once. Sequencing was performed on peripheral blood or thyroid tissue (not recorded which). The receptors shown here come from an adult woman with Graves' disease, either hyperthyroidism or ophthalmopathy (not recorded which).

This clonotype showed up just a few times. In DNA, the CDR3 is TGTGCCAGAGAGACAGGGGCGTGGAACACTGAAGCTTTCTTT. Translation gives CARETGAWNTEAFF. V usage is TRBV2 and J usage is TRBJ1-1, with 8 bases that match TRBD1. Germline CDR1 and CDR2: SNHLY and FYNNEI. The CDR3 consists of 14 residues. The junction had 7 bases not matched to a gene; V was cut back by 9 bases and J by 1 base. Based on the CDR3 plus reference TRBV2 and TRBJ1-1, the full variable domain is EPEVTQTPSHQVTQMGQEVILRCVPISNHLYFYWYRQILGQKVEFLVSFYNNEISEKSEIFDDQFSVERPDGSNFTLKIRSTKLEDSAMYFCARETGAWNTEAFFGQGTRLTVV.

V and J are TRBV7-9 and TRBJ2-5; 7 bases match TRBD1. The CDR3 consists of 16 residues. V trimming: 6 bases; J trimming: 4 bases; junction bases outside the gene matches: 14. Germline CDR1 reads SEHNR; CDR2 reads FQNEAQ (reference sequence). CDR3 loop: CASSYPTGVAGETQYF. CDR3 DNA sequence: TGTGCCAGCAGTTACCCTACAGGGGTGGCGGGAGAGACCCAGTACTTC.

This clonotype showed up many times. CDR3 residues: CASSESTNEKLFF. The CDR3 DNA follows: TGTGCCAGCAGCGAGTCGACTAATGAAAAACTGTTTTTT. The V call is TRBV9, the J call TRBJ1-4; D not certain. V lost 3 bases to trimming and J lost 2 bases, with 5 bases between them. The germline V gene encodes CDR1 SGDLS and CDR2 YYNGEE. The CDR3 totals 13 residues.

This clonotype was seen ten or more times. This chain joins TRBV19 and TRBJ2-2; 9 bases map to TRBD2. After removal of 7 bases from V and 3 bases from J, the junction contained 6 bases not matched to a gene. Germline assignment: CDR1 LNHDA and CDR2 SQIVND (reference sequence). There are 15 residues in the CDR3. The CDR3 here is CASKGLAGHTGELFF. As DNA, the CDR3 is TGTGCCAGTAAAGGGCTAGCGGGACACACCGGGGAGCTGTTTTTT.

CDR3 DNA sequence: TGTGCCAGCCTACAGGCGAAGCCACCTTCACCCCTCCACTTT. Translating it yields CASLQAKPPSPLHF. The rearrangement links TRBV2 to TRBJ1-6; D is perhaps TRBD1 (5 bases). This CDR3 is 14 amino acids long. The germline V gene encodes CDR1 SNHLY and CDR2 FYNNEI. The V end lost 8 bases, the J end lost 9 bases, and 17 bases lay between the germline ends.

The V call is TRBV5-1, the J call TRBJ1-1; possibly TRBD1 for D (5 bases). V shed 1 base and J shed 7 bases, with 17 bases lying between them. The V gene's germline CDR1 is SGHRS and CDR2 YFSETQ. This CDR3 has 15 residues. CDR3 sequence: CASSLQGAGRDEAFF. The CDR3 nucleotides read TGCGCCAGCAGCTTGCAGGGCGCGGGGAGAGATGAAGCTTTCTTT.

This clonotype was seen more than once but under ten times. The rearrangement links TRBV5-6 to TRBJ2-6, with D maybe TRBD2 (5 bases). The CDR3 runs to 13 residues. Trimming removed 0 bases from V and 8 bases from J, with 6 bases in between. Germline-derived CDR1 and CDR2 are SGHDT and YYEEEE. In DNA, the CDR3 is TGTGCCAGCAGCTTGGCCGGGACCAACGTCCTGACTTTC. Protein sequence: CASSLAGTNVLTF.

Ten or more counts support this clonotype. V gene TRBV12-3 or TRBV12-4 combines with J gene TRBJ2-7; perhaps TRBD2 as D (6 bases). V lost 5 bases, J lost 1 base, and 12 bases lay in between. This CDR3 contains 14 residues. CDR3 sequence (DNA): TGTGCCAGCAGTCCATTCGGGAGATCCTACGAGCAGTACTTC. Translated: CASSPFGRSYEQYF.

This clonotype was seen ten or more times. V gene TRBV5-1 combines with J gene TRBJ2-7, with 9 bases aligning to TRBD1. The CDR3 is 14 amino acids. Germline V gives CDR1 SGHRS, CDR2 YFSETQ. V was clipped by 3 bases and J by 4 bases; unmatched bases: 5. CDR3: CASSSDRGYYEQYF. DNA for the CDR3: TGCGCCAGCAGCTCGGACAGGGGTTATTACGAGCAGTACTTC.

The V call is TRBV29-1, the J call TRBJ1-4, with D unclear. CDR1 is SQVTM and CDR2 is ANQGSEA in the germline V gene. Trimming stripped 4 bases from V and 0 bases from J, with 9 bases between. The CDR3 has 14 amino acids. The CDR3, as DNA: TGCAGCGTTGTCGTGTTTGCAACTAATGAAAAACTGTTTTTT. The encoded protein is CSVVVFATNEKLFF.

This clonotype was seen at least ten times. The chain uses TRBV7-9 and TRBJ1-1, with D hard to call. Trimming removed 2 bases at V and 1 base at J, with 8 bases between. This CDR3 spans 14 amino acids. Germline CDR1 and CDR2: SEHNR and FQNEAQ (reference sequence). CDR3 residues: CASSLPTWNTEAFF. The CDR3 DNA follows: TGTGCCAGCAGCTTACCTACCTGGAACACTGAAGCTTTCTTT. Full variable domain (missing parts from reference TRBV7-9 and TRBJ1-1): DTGVSQNPRHKITKRGQNVTFRCDPISEHNRLYWYRQTLGQGPEFLTYFQNEAQLEKSRLLSDRFSAERPKGSFSTLEIQRTEQGDSAMYLCASSLPTWNTEAFFGQGTRLTVV.

In this sample, this clonotype turned up a few times. The rearrangement uses TRBV5-1 and TRBJ1-1; TRBD1 agrees at 9 bases. Germline lookup yields CDR1 SGHRS and CDR2 YFSETQ. Trimming took 3 bases from V and 7 from J; bases not matched to a gene: 7. The CDR3 totals 14 residues. CDR3 DNA: TGCGCCAGCAGCTGGACTGGACAGGGGCATGAAGCTTTCTTT. Translation gives CASSWTGQGHEAFF.

This clonotype was picked up many times. V is TRBV7-2 and J is TRBJ2-7, with 11 bases aligning to TRBD2. The ends lost 3 bases at V and 3 bases at J; junction bases unmatched: 4. The CDR3 totals 15 residues. Germline V lookup: CDR1 SGHTA, CDR2 FQGNSA. The CDR3 bases are TGTGCCAGCAGCTTCGGACTAGCGGGCCACTACGAGCAGTACTTC. It codes for CASSFGLAGHYEQYF.

In its sample, this clonotype was seen a few times. The chain uses TRBV2 and TRBJ1-2; 8 positions agree with TRBD1. J gave up 8 bases and V 7 bases, and 6 bases lay outside the gene matches. This CDR3 comprises 12 residues. Germline V CDR1 and CDR2: SNHLY, FYNNEI. CDR3 region: CASKGQVGGYTF. CDR3 in DNA: TGTGCCAGCAAGGGACAGGTTGGGGGCTACACCTTC.

This clonotype appeared many times. The V and J genes are TRBV20-1 and TRBJ2-7; perhaps TRBD1 as D (6 bases). Germline lookup yields CDR1 DFQATT and CDR2 SNEGSKA (reference sequence). There are 11 residues in the CDR3. V was pared by 5 bases and J by 3 bases, with 8 bases between. CDR3 in amino acids: CSAGQFYEQYF. The CDR3 bases are TGCAGTGCTGGACAGTTCTACGAGCAGTACTTC.

This clonotype has more than one count but fewer than ten. This chain connects TRBV6-5 to TRBJ1-2, with 9 bases fitting TRBD1. Per the germline V gene, CDR1 is MNHEY and CDR2 is SVGAGI. Trimming removed 4 bases from V and 5 bases from J; junction bases left unmatched: 5. The CDR3 spans 14 residues. The CDR3 DNA sequence: TGTGCCAGCAGTTGGGACAGGGATTCGTATGGCTACACCTTC. Residues: CASSWDRDSYGYTF.

The CDR3 here is CSLLDRGLNGYTF. CDR3 DNA sequence: TGCAGTTTATTGGACAGGGGGCTTAATGGCTACACCTTC. V is TRBV20-1 and J is TRBJ1-2, with 11 positions matching TRBD1. The CDR3 contains 13 residues. CDR1 DFQATT and CDR2 SNEGSKA come from the germline V gene (reference sequence). J gave up 6 bases and V 8 bases, and 8 bases lay outside the gene matches.

The CDR3 loop reads CASSITGLAGYEQFF. DNA of the CDR3: TGTGCCAGCAGTATAACGGGACTAGCGGGCTATGAGCAGTTCTTC. The chain joins TRBV2 to TRBJ2-1, with 12 positions matching TRBD2. Germline loops: CDR1 SNHLY, CDR2 FYNNEI. The junction had 7 bases not matched to a gene; V was cut back by 5 bases and J by 8 bases. The CDR3 sequence is 15 residues long.

This chain joins TRBV28 and TRBJ2-7; D is unclear. This CDR3 is built from 12 residues. The V and J ends lost 6 bases and 3 bases respectively, with 9 bases between them. Germline CDR1 reads MDHEN; CDR2 reads SYDVKM. This chain's CDR3 is CASRAGIYEQYF. Here the CDR3 DNA reads TGTGCCAGCAGAGCAGGAATCTACGAGCAGTACTTC.

This CDR3 reads CASSFLPGGREQYF. The CDR3 DNA sequence: TGCGCCAGCAGCTTTCTCCCGGGGGGCCGCGAGCAGTACTTC. V usage is TRBV5-1 and J usage is TRBJ2-7; D might be TRBD2 (7 bases). Germline V gene sequence: CDR1 SGHRS, CDR2 YFSETQ. The V end was cut by 2 bases, the J end by 6 bases, with 15 bases between. The length of the CDR3 is 14 residues.

The rearrangement joins TRBV7-6 to TRBJ1-1, with D possibly matching TRBD1 (6 bases). This CDR3 has 15 amino acids. V lost 5 bases to trimming and J lost 1 base, with 14 bases between them. Germline-derived CDR1 and CDR2 are SGHVS and FNYEAQ. The CDR3 DNA sequence: TGTGCCAGCAGCCTACAGGGTGAGGGGAACACTGAAGCTTTCTTT. Translated: CASSLQGEGNTEAFF.

A single count supports this clonotype. V and J are TRBV19 and TRBJ2-7; D is possibly TRBD1 or TRBD2 (6 bases each). This CDR3 has 13 residues. Trimming took 4 bases from V and 6 from J, leaving 13 bases between them. The germline gives CDR1 LNHDA, CDR2 SQIVND (reference sequence). CDR3 bases: TGTGCCAGTAGTACCGGGGGCAGATCCGAGCAGTACTTC. Protein product: CASSTGGRSEQYF.

This clonotype occurred many times. This chain links TRBV20-1 with TRBJ2-7; 13 positions agree with TRBD2. Trimming removed 6 bases from V and 0 bases from J; junction bases left unmatched: 5. The CDR3 covers 15 residues. Germline V gives CDR1 DFQATT, CDR2 SNEGSKA (reference sequence). This CDR3 reads CSALGLAGISYEQYF. CDR3 DNA: TGCAGTGCCTTGGGACTAGCGGGGATCTCCTACGAGCAGTACTTC.

The CDR3 coding sequence is TGCAGTGCCAGGATCGCGAACAACTATGGCTACACCTTC. Amino acids: CSARIANNYGYTF. This chain connects TRBV20-1 to TRBJ1-2; no clear D. Germline loops: CDR1 DFQATT, CDR2 SNEGSKA (reference sequence). The ends were cut back, 6 bases at V and 2 bases at J, with 13 bases in the middle. This CDR3 region has 13 residues.